This T cell receptor (beta chain) was profiled in a study of response to subunit inactivated influenza vaccine. Study findings and constraints: Each seasonal flu vaccination may recruit only limited new T cells, authors suggested.

By proportion, this clonotype is medium-sized. The antigen remains unidentified. TCRdb fed the RT-PCR reads into MiXCR, producing one record per CDR3 protein. The data hold over 150,000 distinct CDR3 sequences, with approximately 11% observed a single time. Germline V gene data show CDR1 as LNHNV and CDR2 as YYDKDF (reference sequence). This CDR3 is built from 13 residues. V gave up 0 bases and J gave up 6 bases, with 6 bases separating them. This chain links TRBV15 with TRBJ1-5; no reliable D call. The source is a man over 45 who received an inactivated influenza vaccine. The sample was non-naive T cells sorted from PBMCs, taken around seven weeks after vaccination. The CDR3 DNA sequence: TGTGCCACCAGCAGAGATCGGGCTCAGCCCCAGCATTTT. As protein: CATSRDRAQPQHF. The full variable domain, completed using reference TRBV15 and TRBJ1-5, is DAMVIQNPRYQVTQFGKPVTLSCSQTLNHNVMYWYQQKSSQAPKLLFHYYDKDFNNEADTPDNFQSRRPNTSFCFLDIRSPGLGDTAMYLCATSRDRAQPQHFGDGTRLSIL.